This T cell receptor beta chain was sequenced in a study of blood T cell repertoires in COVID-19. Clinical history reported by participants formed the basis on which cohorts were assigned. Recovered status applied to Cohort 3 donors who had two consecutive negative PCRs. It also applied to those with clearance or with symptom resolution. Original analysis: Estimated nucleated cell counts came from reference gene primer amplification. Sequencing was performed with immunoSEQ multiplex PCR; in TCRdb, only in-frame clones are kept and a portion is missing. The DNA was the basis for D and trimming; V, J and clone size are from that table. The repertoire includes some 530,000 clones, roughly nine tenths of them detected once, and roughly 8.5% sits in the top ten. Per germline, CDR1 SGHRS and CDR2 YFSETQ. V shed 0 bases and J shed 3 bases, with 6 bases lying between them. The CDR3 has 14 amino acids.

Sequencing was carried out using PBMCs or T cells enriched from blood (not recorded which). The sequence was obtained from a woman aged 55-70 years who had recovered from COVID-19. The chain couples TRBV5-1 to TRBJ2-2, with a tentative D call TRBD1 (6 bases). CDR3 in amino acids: CASSLGQDTGELFF. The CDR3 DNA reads TGCGCCAGCAGCTTGGGACAGGACACCGGGGAGCTGTTTTTT.